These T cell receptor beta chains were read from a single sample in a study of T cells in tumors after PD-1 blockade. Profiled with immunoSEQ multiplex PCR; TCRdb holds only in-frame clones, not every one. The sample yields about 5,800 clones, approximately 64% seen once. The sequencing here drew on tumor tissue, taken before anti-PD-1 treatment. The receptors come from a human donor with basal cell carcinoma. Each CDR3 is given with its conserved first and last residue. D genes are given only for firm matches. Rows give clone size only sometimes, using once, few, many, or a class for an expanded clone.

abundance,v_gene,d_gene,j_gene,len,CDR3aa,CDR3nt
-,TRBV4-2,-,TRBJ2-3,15,CASSRKTGLTDTQYF,TGTGCCAGCAGCCGGAAAACGGGACTCACAGATACGCAGTATTTT
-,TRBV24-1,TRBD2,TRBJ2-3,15,CATSDFGSGVNTQYF,TGTGCCACCAGTGATTTCGGTAGCGGGGTGAATACGCAGTATTTT
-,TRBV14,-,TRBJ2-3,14,CASSQELRGDTQYF,TGTGCCAGCAGCCAAGAACTGAGGGGAGATACGCAGTATTTT
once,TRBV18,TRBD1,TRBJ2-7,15,CASSHPGQGDYEQYF,TGTGCCAGCTCTCACCCGGGACAGGGGGACTACGAGCAGTACTTC
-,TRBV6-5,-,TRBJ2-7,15,CASSFSTGPSYEQYF,TGTGCCAGCAGTTTCTCGACAGGACCTTCCTACGAGCAGTACTTC
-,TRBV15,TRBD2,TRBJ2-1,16,CATSRVFGGGYNEQFF,TGTGCCACCAGCAGAGTTTTTGGGGGGGGATACAATGAGCAGTTCTTC
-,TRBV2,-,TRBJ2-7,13,CASSVGTPYEQYF,TGTGCCAGCAGCGTAGGCACCCCCTACGAGCAGTACTTC
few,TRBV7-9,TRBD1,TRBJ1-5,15,CASSGTGTGDQPQHF,TGTGCCAGCAGCGGAACCGGGACAGGGGATCAGCCCCAGCATTTT
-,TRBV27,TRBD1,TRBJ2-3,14,CASMYRGGRDTQYF,TGTGCCAGCATGTACAGGGGCGGGCGGGATACGCAGTATTTT
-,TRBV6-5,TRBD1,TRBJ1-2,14,CASSQAPGGYGYTF,TGTGCCAGCAGCCAAGCTCCAGGGGGGTATGGCTACACCTTC
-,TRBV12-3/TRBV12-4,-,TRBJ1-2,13,CASSYREFDGYTF,TGTGCCAGCAGCTACAGGGAGTTCGATGGCTACACCTTC
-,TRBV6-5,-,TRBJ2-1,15,CASSSNLGSYNEQFF,TGTGCCAGCAGCTCGAATTTAGGGTCCTACAATGAGCAGTTCTTC
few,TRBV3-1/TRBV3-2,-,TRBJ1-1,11,CASSQGTEAFF,TGTGCCAGCAGCCAAGGCACTGAAGCTTTCTTT
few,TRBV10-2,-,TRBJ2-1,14,CASRPGLSYNEQFF,TGCGCCAGCAGGCCGGGACTTAGTTACAATGAGCAGTTCTTC
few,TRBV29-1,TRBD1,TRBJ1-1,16,CSVLRTGGVGYTEAFF,TGCAGCGTTCTCAGGACAGGGGGCGTGGGGTACACTGAAGCTTTCTTT
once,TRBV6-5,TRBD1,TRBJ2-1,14,CASSDRGSYNEQFF,TGTGCCAGTTCGGACAGGGGCTCCTACAATGAGCAGTTCTTC
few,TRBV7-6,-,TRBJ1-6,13,CASSLGLDSPLHF,TGTGCCAGCAGCTTAGGATTAGATTCACCCCTCCACTTT
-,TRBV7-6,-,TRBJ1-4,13,CASKDDSNEKLFF,TGTGCCAGCAAAGATGACAGTAATGAAAAACTGTTTTTT
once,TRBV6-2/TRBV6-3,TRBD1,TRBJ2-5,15,CASSSRDRVDETQYF,TGTGCCAGCAGTTCTCGGGACAGGGTTGATGAGACCCAGTACTTC
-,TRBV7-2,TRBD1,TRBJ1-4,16,CASSPTAGTGVEKLFF,TGTGCCAGCAGCCCCACCGCCGGGACAGGGGTCGAAAAACTGTTTTTT
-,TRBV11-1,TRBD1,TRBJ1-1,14,CASSLTGAGTEAFF,TGTGCCAGCAGCCTAACAGGGGCCGGGACTGAAGCTTTCTTT
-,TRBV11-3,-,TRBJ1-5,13,CASSLVTNQPQHF,TGTGCCAGCAGCTTAGTGACCAATCAGCCCCAGCATTTT
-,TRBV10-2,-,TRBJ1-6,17,CASSMTDMSSYNSPLHF,TGCGCCAGCAGTATGACCGATATGAGCTCCTATAATTCACCCCTCCACTTT
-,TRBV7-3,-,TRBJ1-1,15,CASSLSGTFGTEAFF,TGTGCCAGCAGCTTATCCGGGACGTTCGGGACTGAAGCTTTCTTT
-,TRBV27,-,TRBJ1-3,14,CASRNTVSGNTIYF,TGTGCCAGCAGGAATACAGTATCTGGAAACACCATATATTTT
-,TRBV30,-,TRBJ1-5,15,CAWSSNRDRNQPQHF,TGTGCCTGGAGTTCCAACAGGGACCGGAATCAGCCCCAGCATTTT
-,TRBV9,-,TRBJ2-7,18,CASRYQGGEGGLSYEQYF,TGTGCCAGCAGATATCAGGGCGGTGAGGGGGGCCTCTCCTACGAGCAGTACTTC
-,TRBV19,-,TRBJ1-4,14,CASQSGNINEKLFF,TGTGCCAGTCAAAGCGGGAATATTAATGAAAAACTGTTTTTT
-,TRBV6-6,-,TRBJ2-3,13,CASSYSDLNTQYF,TGTGCCAGCAGTTACTCAGATCTAAATACGCAGTATTTT
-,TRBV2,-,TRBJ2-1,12,CASQGGYNEQFF,TGTGCCAGCCAGGGGGGGTACAATGAGCAGTTCTTC
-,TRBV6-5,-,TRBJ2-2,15,CASRIGQGFTGELFF,TGTGCCAGCCGGATTGGTCAGGGGTTCACCGGGGAGCTGTTTTTT
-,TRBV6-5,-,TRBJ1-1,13,CASSYSTVTEAFF,TGTGCCAGCAGTTACTCGACGGTCACTGAAGCTTTCTTT
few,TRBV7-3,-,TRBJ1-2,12,CASSPQGGAKTF,TGTGCCAGCAGCCCACAAGGAGGGGCGAAAACCTTC
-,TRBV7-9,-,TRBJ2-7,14,CASSLAGRSYEQYF,TGTGCCAGCAGCTTAGCGGGCAGATCCTACGAGCAGTACTTC
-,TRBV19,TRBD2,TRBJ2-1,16,CASRGLAGGPYNEQFF,TGTGCCAGTAGGGGACTAGCGGGGGGCCCTTACAATGAGCAGTTCTTC
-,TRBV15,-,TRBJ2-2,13,CATSRDYPGELFF,TGTGCCACCAGCAGAGATTATCCCGGGGAGCTGTTTTTT
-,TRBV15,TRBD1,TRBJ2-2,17,CATSTEQGARTTGELFF,TGTGCCACCAGCACAGAACAGGGGGCGCGAACAACCGGGGAGCTGTTTTTT
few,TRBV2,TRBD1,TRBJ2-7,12,CAEGANSYEQYF,TGTGCCGAGGGGGCAAATTCCTACGAGCAGTACTTC
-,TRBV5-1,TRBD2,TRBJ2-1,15,CARSPGGGAYNEQFF,TGCGCCCGCAGCCCGGGGGGAGGGGCCTACAATGAGCAGTTCTTC
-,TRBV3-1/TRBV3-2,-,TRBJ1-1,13,CASSQAEAGPAFF,TGTGCCAGCAGCCAAGCAGAGGCAGGGCCAGCTTTCTTT
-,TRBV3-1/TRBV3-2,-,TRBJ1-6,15,CASSPLVSSGSPLHF,TGTGCCAGCAGCCCGCTTGTTAGTAGCGGCTCACCCCTCCACTTT
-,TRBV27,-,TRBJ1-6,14,CASGGGPRNSPLHF,TGTGCCAGCGGTGGAGGCCCCAGGAATTCACCCCTCCACTTT
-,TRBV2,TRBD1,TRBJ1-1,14,CASNVQGANTEAFF,TGTGCCAGCAATGTACAGGGGGCAAACACTGAAGCTTTCTTT
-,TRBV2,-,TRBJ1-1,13,CASSEDRNTEAFF,TGTGCCAGCAGTGAAGACAGGAACACTGAAGCTTTCTTT
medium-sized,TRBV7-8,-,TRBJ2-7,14,CASSPGDSSYEQYF,TGTGCCAGCAGCCCGGGGGACAGCTCCTACGAGCAGTACTTC
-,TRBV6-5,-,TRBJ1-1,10,CARSAAEAFF,TGTGCCAGATCAGCCGCTGAAGCTTTCTTT
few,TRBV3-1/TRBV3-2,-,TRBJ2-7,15,CASSQEGLGGYEQYF,TGTGCCAGCAGCCAGGAAGGGCTGGGGGGCTACGAGCAGTACTTC
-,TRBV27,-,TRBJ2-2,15,CASSLMRPNTGELFF,TGTGCCAGCAGTTTAATGAGGCCGAACACCGGGGAGCTGTTTTTT
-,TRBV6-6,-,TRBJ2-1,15,CASRHPTSSYNEQFF,TGTGCCAGCAGACACCCAACTAGCTCCTACAATGAGCAGTTCTTC
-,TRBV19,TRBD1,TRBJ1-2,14,CASSPQGIGYGYTF,TGTGCCAGTAGTCCACAGGGGATCGGCTATGGCTACACCTTC
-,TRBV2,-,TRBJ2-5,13,CASLVWTQETQYF,TGTGCCAGCCTAGTTTGGACTCAAGAGACCCAGTACTTC
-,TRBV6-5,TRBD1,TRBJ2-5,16,CASSWKYRGYQETQYF,TGTGCCAGCAGTTGGAAATACAGGGGGTACCAAGAGACCCAGTACTTC
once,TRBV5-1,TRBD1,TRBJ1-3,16,CASSRAGTDYGNTIYF,TGCGCCAGCAGTCGTGCCGGGACAGATTATGGAAACACCATATATTTT
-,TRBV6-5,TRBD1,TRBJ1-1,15,CASRINRGPNTEAFF,TGTGCCAGCCGTATTAACAGGGGCCCGAACACTGAAGCTTTCTTT
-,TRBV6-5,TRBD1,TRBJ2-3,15,CASSPREGGAVTQYF,TGTGCCAGCAGTCCTCGGGAAGGGGGCGCGGTTACGCAGTATTTT
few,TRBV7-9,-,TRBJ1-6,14,CASSFRGENSPLHF,TGTGCCAGCAGCTTCAGGGGCGAGAATTCACCCCTCCACTTT
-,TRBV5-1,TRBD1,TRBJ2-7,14,CASSLAGGIYEQYF,TGCGCCAGCAGCCTTGCAGGGGGTATCTACGAGCAGTACTTC
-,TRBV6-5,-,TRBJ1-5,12,CASRQGDQPQHF,TGTGCCAGCAGGCAGGGCGATCAGCCCCAGCATTTT